The clone carrying this T cell receptor (beta chain) came up a few times. Its antigen is unknown. The CDR3 has 15 amino acids. The ends lost 5 bases at V and 4 bases at J; junction bases unmatched: 5. Germline CDR1 is ENHRY and CDR2 is SYGVKD. The sample belongs to a study of cytomegalovirus exposure and HLA in healthy donors. Study-wide context: Findings of an earlier analysis included 117 million unique TCR beta sequences from roughly 200 million T cells.

Amplification used 60 Vbeta primers and 13 Jbeta primers. The protocol was immunoSEQ multiplex PCR, while the TCRdb copy is restricted to in-frame clones and leaves out a portion. The sample has approximately 70,000 clones; 70% to 80% are singletons. Findings and limits, study-wide: Previously analyzed data showed that most TCR beta V segments were productive at a frequency of about 87% or about 30%.

The J gene is TRBJ2-3, the V gene TRBV10-3; 11 nucleotides align to TRBD2. The TCR sequence derives from a man in his fifties in good health and CMV-seronegative. Sequencing used PBMCs. The CDR3 nucleotides are TGTGCCATCAGTAGCACTAGCGGGGGTGCAGATACGCAGTATTTT. Residues: CAISSTSGGADTQYF.